These 5 T cell receptor beta chains originate from one sample sequenced in a study of T cell changes during pregnancy in multiple sclerosis. Assay used: immunoSEQ multiplex PCR; TCRdb lists only in-frame clones, some missing. The table has around 51,000 clones, 94% seen once. This specimen consisted of CD4+ T cells from peripheral blood mononuclear cells, obtained in the second trimester of pregnancy. The receptors were gathered from a female donor with multiple sclerosis, enrolled in a pregnancy study.

The CDR3 DNA reads TGCGCCAGCAGCTCACAGGGAAACAATCAGCCCCAGCATTTT. Amino acid sequence: CASSSQGNNQPQHF. V and J are TRBV4-1 and TRBJ1-5; D perhaps matches TRBD1 (6 bases). The CDR3 is made up of 14 amino acids. The germline CDR1 and CDR2 sequences are MGHRA and YSYEKL. V gave up 5 bases and J gave up 3 bases, with 11 bases separating them.

V is TRBV5-6 and J is TRBJ2-7; D may be TRBD1 (6 bases). V lost 1 base and J lost 3, with 20 bases in between. This CDR3 region has 17 residues. Germline-derived CDR1 and CDR2 are SGHDT and YYEEEE. CDR3 region: CASSLSGGAQGFYEQYF. The CDR3 nucleotides are TGTGCCAGCAGCTTGAGCGGTGGAGCACAGGGATTCTACGAGCAGTACTTC.

The CDR3 region has the DNA TGTGCCAGCAGTTGGGAGGGGACTGAAGCTTTCTTT. Amino acids: CASSWEGTEAFF. V usage is TRBV6-1 and J usage is TRBJ1-1, with D perhaps TRBD1 (5 bases). Germline values: CDR1 MNHNS, CDR2 SASEGT. The CDR3 is 12 residues long. Trimming removed 5 bases at V and 5 bases at J, with 9 bases between.

This clone appeared once. The rearrangement links TRBV6-1 to TRBJ1-4; no reliable D call. In germline, CDR1 is MNHNS, CDR2 SASEGT. The CDR3 contains 14 residues. V lost 4 bases and J 2 bases, leaving 8 bases between the germline ends. The CDR3 here is CASSGMGTNEKLFF. CDR3 DNA: TGTGCCAGCAGTGGGATGGGCACTAATGAAAAACTGTTTTTT.

The chain is built from TRBV29-1 and TRBJ2-4; possible D gene TRBD2, 5 bases. CDR3 length: 14 residues. V shed 7 bases and J shed 5 bases, with 18 bases lying between them. Looked up from germline, CDR1 is SQVTM and CDR2 is ANQGSEA. DNA of the CDR3: TGCAGCGGTGGTTCCGGACTGAGGCAAAACATTCAGTACTTC. Residues: CSGGSGLRQNIQYF.